The entry below gives a single TCR beta chain sequence along with its context. These data belong to a study of blood T cell repertoires in COVID-19. On the study more broadly: From the United States, Italy and Spain came samples of acute and convalescent COVID-19. Nucleic acid was either cDNA or gDNA, and it came from T cells, B-cell-depleted T cells, or PBMCs.

V was clipped by 2 bases and J by 5 bases; unmatched bases: 8. The CDR3 contains 15 residues. Germline V lookup: CDR1 KGHDR, CDR2 SFDVKD. Clones were read by immunoSEQ multiplex PCR, and TCRdb kept only the in-frame ones, dropping some. The sample carries tens of thousands of clones, about three quarters recorded once. Input material: peripheral blood. The chain is built from TRBV24-1 and TRBJ2-7; 7 bases are shared with TRBD1. The TCR originated in a human donor with active or convalescent COVID-19. The donor label of this sample is uncertain. CDR3 DNA: TGTGCCACCAGTGATTCGCGGGTAGGGGGCCACGAGCAGTACTTC. It is translated as CATSDSRVGGHEQYF.